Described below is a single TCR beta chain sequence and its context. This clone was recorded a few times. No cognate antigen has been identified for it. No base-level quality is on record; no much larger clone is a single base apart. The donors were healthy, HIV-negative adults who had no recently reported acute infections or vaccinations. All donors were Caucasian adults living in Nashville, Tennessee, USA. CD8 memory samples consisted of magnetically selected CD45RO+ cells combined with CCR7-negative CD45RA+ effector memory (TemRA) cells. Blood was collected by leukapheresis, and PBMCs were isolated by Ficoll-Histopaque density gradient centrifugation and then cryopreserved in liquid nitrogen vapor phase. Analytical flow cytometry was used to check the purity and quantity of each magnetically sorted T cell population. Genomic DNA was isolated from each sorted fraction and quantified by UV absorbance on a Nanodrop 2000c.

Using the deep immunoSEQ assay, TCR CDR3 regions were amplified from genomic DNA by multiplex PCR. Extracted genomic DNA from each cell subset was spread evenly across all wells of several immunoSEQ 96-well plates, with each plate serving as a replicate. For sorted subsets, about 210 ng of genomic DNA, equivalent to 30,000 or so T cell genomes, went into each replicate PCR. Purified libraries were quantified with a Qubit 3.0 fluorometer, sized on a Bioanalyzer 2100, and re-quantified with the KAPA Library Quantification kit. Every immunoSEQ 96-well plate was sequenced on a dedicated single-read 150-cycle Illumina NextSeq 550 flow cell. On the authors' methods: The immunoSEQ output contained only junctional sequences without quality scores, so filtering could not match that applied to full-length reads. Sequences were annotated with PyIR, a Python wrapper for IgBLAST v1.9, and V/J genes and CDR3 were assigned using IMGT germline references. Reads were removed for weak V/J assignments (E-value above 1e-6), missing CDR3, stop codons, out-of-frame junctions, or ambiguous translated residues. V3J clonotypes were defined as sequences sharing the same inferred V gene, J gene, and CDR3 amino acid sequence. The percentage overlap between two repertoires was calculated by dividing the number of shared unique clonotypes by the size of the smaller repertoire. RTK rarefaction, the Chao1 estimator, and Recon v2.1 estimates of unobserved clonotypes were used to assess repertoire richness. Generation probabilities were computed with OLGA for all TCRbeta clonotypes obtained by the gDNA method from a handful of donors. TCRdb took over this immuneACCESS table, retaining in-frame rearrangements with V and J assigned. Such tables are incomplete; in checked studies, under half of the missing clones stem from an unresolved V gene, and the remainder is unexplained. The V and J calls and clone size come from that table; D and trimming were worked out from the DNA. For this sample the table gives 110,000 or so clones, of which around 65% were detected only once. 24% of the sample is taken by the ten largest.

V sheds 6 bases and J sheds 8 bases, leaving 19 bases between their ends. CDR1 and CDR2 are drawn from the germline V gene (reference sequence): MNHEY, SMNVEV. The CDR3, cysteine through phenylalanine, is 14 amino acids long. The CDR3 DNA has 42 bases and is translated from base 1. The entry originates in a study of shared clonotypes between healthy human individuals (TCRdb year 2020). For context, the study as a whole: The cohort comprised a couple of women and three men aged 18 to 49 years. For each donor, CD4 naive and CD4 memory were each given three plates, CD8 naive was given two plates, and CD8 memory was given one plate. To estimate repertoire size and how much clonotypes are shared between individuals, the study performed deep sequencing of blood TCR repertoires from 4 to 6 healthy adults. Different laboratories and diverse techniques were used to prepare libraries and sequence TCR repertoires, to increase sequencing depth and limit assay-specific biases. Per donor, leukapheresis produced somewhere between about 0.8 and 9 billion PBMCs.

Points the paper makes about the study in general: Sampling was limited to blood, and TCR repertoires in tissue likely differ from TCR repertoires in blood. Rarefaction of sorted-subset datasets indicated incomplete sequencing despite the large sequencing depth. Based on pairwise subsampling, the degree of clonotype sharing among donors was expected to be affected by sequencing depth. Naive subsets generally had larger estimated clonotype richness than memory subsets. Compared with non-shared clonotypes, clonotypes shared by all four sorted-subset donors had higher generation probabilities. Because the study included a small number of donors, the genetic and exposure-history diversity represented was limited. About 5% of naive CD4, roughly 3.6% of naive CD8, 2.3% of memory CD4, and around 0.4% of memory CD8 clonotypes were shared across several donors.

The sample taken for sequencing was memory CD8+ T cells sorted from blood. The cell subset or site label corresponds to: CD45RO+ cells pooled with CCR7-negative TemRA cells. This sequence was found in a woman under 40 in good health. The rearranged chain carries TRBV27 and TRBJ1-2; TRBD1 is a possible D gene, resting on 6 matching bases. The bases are TGTGCCAGCAGCACAGCAACCTACAGGGTCGGCTACACCTTC. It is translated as CASSTATYRVGYTF.